The present TCR beta chain was sequenced within a study of T cell repertoires in cytomegalovirus infection. About the research overall: Through public TCR beta signatures, both CMV infection and matching HLA type were indicated.

TCRdb re-derived calls from the reads in MiXCR, one entry per CDR3 protein. This sample has 170,000 or so distinct CDR3 sequences, with approximately 17% found just once. Looked up from germline, CDR1 is LGHNA and CDR2 is YSLEER. Between the trimmed V and J ends, which lost 0 bases and 5 bases, there was a span of 14 bases. The CDR3 runs 15 residues. This sequence originates from a human donor in good health (CMV status not recorded). Some clones in this sample may be carry-over from other donors' samples. V usage is TRBV4-3 and J usage is TRBJ2-7; perhaps D is TRBD1 or TRBD2 (6 bases each). The specimen sequenced was CD8+ T cells from PBMCs. The CDR3 nucleotides are TGCGCCAGCAGCCAAGAAGGACTCGGGGGCCACGAGCAGTACTTC. Amino acid sequence: CASSQEGLGGHEQYF.